This record concerns one TCR beta chain sequence. Naivety among CD8 cells was defined by CD45RO negativity and positive CCR7 selection, thereby excluding terminally differentiated effector memory CD45RA+ cells. Caucasian adults living in Nashville, Tennessee, provided all samples. This sample stems from a study of shared clonotypes between healthy human individuals. Sequencing used immunoSEQ multiplex PCR; TCRdb keeps in-frame clones, though not all of them. The sample shows just over 2,000,000 clones, just under 95% of them seen only once. From germline, CDR1 is MNHEY and CDR2 SVGAGI. The CDR3 covers 14 residues. Trimming pared 4 bases from V and 1 base from J, leaving 10 bases between.

This chain joins TRBV6-5 and TRBJ2-5; tentative D call: TRBD1 (5 bases). The source is a man aged 18 to 29 in good health. The sequenced sample consisted of naive CD8+ T cells sorted from blood. The CDR3 spells CASSSQGSQETQYF. CDR3 DNA sequence: TGTGCCAGCAGTTCCCAGGGTTCCCAAGAGACCCAGTACTTC.